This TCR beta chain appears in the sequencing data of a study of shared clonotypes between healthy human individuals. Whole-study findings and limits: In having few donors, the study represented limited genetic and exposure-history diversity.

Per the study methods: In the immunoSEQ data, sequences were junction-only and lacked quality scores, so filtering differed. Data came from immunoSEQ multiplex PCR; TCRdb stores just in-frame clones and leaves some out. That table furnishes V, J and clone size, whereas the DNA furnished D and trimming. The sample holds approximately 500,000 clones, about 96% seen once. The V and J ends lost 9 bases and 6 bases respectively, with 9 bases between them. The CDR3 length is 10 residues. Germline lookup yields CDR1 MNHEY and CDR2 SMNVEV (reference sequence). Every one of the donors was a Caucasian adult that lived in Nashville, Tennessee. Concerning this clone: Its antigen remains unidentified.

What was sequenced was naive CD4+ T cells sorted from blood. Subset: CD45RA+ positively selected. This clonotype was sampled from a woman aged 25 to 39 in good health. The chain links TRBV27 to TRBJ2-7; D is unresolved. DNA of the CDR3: TGTGCCAGGGTTCTTTGCGAGCAGTACTTC. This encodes CARVLCEQYF.